The clone carrying this T cell receptor (beta chain) was found a few times. This specimen comes from a study of blood T cells in healthy people across ages. This CDR3 has 13 amino acids. The germline CDR1 and CDR2 sequences are SEHNR and FQNEAQ (reference sequence). Trimming removed 6 bases from V and 7 bases from J, with 16 bases in between. A second PCR, run for roughly 7 to 12 cycles, used a sample-barcoded 5' primer plus a J-beta primer mix. Template switching added a 12-random-nucleotide identifier to every cDNA molecule. TCRdb redid the calling of the 5' RACE reads with MiXCR, one entry per CDR3 protein. The repertoire holds some 1.4 million distinct CDR3 sequences, with 42% as singletons.

Sequencing was carried out using blood. The rearrangement joins TRBV7-9 to TRBJ2-7; D not certain. This clonotype originated in a woman aged 18-35 years in good health. The CDR3 coding sequence is TGTGCCAGCAGTTTCGTGGGTCAGACTGAGCAGTACTTC. The encoded protein is CASSFVGQTEQYF.